Detailed here is one T cell receptor beta chain. No antigen is known for it. There are 15 residues in the CDR3. Germline loops: CDR1 LNHDA, CDR2 SQIVND (reference sequence). This sample was included in a study of monozygotic twins with inflammatory bowel disease. General study findings and limits: Differences in immunosuppressive treatment may have been a source of added variability in patient repertoires.

With eight separate reactions per sample, the authors made cDNA. PCR of TCRalpha and TCRbeta cDNA was nested, with two rounds of around 16 and 10 cycles. TCRdb reworked the 5' RACE reads into one entry per CDR3 protein, no DNA. The listing contains about 200,000 distinct CDR3 sequences. What was sequenced was blood. The receptor was isolated from a human donor with ulcerative colitis or Crohn's disease, or a healthy co-twin of an affected twin (not recorded which). This rearrangement joins TRBV19 to TRBJ2-3; without DNA, the TCRdb call of TRBD1 cannot be checked. The CDR3: CASSIPGALTDTQYF.